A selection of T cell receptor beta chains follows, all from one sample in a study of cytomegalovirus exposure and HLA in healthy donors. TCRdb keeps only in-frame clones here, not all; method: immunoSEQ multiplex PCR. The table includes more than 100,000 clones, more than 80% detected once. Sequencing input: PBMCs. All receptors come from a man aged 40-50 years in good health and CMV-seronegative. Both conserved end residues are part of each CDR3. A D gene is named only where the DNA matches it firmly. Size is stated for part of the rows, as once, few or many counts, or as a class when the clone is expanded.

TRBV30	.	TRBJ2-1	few	TGTGCCTGGACCACAGGCTACAATGAGCAGTTCTTC	CAWTTGYNEQFF
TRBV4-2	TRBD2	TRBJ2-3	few	TGTGCCAGCAGCCAAGTCTCGGGGAGCGGGGGGTCTCAGGGTACAGATACGCAGTATTTT	CASSQVSGSGGSQGTDTQYF
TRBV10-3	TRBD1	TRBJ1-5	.	TGTGCCATCAGTGAACAGCCGGGACAGGGGGATCAGCCCCAGCATTTT	CAISEQPGQGDQPQHF
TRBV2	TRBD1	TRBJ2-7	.	TGTGCCAGCAGTGACAACACAGGGGGTTACGAGCAGTACTTC	CASSDNTGGYEQYF
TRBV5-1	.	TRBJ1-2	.	TGCGCCAGCAGCTTGTGGGGGGGCGGCGGCTACACCTTC	CASSLWGGGGYTF
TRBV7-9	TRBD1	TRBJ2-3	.	TGTGCCAGCAGCTCAGACAGGGGAAGCACAGATACGCAGTATTTT	CASSSDRGSTDTQYF
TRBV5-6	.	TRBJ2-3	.	TGTGCCAGCAGCTTGGGGCAGGGGTACACAGATACGCAGTATTTT	CASSLGQGYTDTQYF
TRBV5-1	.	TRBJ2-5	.	TGCGCCAGCAGCTTGGTCGTCCAGATCCAAGAGACCCAGTACTTC	CASSLVVQIQETQYF
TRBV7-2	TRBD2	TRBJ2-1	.	TGTGCCAGCAGGCCATGGACTAGCGGGGGGGACAATGAGCAGTTCTTC	CASRPWTSGGDNEQFF
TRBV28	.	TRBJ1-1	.	TGTGCCAGCACCTTACAGGGTAACACTGAAGCTTTCTTT	CASTLQGNTEAFF
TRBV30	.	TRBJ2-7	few	TGTGCCTGGAGGCCTCGGACAGTCTCCTACGAGCAGTACTTC	CAWRPRTVSYEQYF
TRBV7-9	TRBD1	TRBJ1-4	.	TGTGCCAGCAGCCCAGGGGGGACCTCTAATGAAAAACTGTTTTTT	CASSPGGTSNEKLFF
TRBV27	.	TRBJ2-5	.	TGTGCCAGCAGTCCGATCAGGACAGTTCAGCAAGAGACCCAGTACTTC	CASSPIRTVQQETQYF
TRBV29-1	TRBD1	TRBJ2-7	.	TGCAGCGCAAACAAGGGACAGCTCGACGAGCAGTACTTC	CSANKGQLDEQYF
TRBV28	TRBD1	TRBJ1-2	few	TGTGCCAGCAGTTTGGGGGTGCAGGGGGCGAACTATGGCTACACCTTC	CASSLGVQGANYGYTF
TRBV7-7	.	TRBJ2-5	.	TGTGCCAGCAGCTTCCCAGGAGGGGAGACCCAGTACTTC	CASSFPGGETQYF
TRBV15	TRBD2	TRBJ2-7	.	TGTGCCACCAGCCCCGGAGGCGGGGGGACCTACGAGCAGTACTTC	CATSPGGGGTYEQYF
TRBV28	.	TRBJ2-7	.	TGTGCCAGCAGGTTCACACGGACCCTAGGGGCCTACGAGCAGTACTTC	CASRFTRTLGAYEQYF
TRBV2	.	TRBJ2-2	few	TGTGCCAGCAGTGAATCTTATAGCTCTAACACCGGGGAGCTGTTTTTT	CASSESYSSNTGELFF
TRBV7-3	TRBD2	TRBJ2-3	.	TGTGCCAGCAGCACCGGACTAGCGGGAGGGACAGATACGCAGTATTTT	CASSTGLAGGTDTQYF
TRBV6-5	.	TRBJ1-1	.	TGTGCCAGCAGAAAGAGGATGGGAGGGTACACTGAAGCTTTCTTT	CASRKRMGGYTEAFF
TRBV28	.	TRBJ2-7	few	TGTGCCAGCAGTCCAACAGAATACTACGAGCAGTACTTC	CASSPTEYYEQYF
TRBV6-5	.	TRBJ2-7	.	TGTGCCAGCAGACGTCCAGGGGTGGTCCACGAGCAGTACTTC	CASRRPGVVHEQYF
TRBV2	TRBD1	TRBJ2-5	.	TGTGCCAGCAGGGTGGACAGGGTGGAGACCCAGTACTTC	CASRVDRVETQYF
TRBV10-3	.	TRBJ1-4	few	TGTGCCATCAGTGAGTCGAGCGATTTGACAGGTCGATATGAAAAACTGTTTTTT	CAISESSDLTGRYEKLFF
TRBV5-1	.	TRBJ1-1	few	TGCGCCAGCAGCTCAGGGGCTCCGAACACTGAAGCTTTCTTT	CASSSGAPNTEAFF
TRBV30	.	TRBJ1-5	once	TGTGCCTGGAGCAGGCTACTCAATCAGCCCCAGCATTTT	CAWSRLLNQPQHF
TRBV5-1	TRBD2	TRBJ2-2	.	TGCGCCAGCAACGAGATAGCGGGAAAAACCGGGGAGCTGTTTTTT	CASNEIAGKTGELFF
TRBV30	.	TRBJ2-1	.	TGTGCCTGGAAGGTCAAGCAGGGAAGGTACAATGAGCAGTTCTTC	CAWKVKQGRYNEQFF
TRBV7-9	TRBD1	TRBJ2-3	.	TGTGCCAGCAGCCAACCGGACAGGCCCAGCACAGATACGCAGTATTTT	CASSQPDRPSTDTQYF
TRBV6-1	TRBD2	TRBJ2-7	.	TGTGCCAGCAGTGGGCCCCGACTAGCGGGAGACTACGAGCAGTACTTC	CASSGPRLAGDYEQYF
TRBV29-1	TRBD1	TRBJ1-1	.	TGCAGCGTTGAATCGGGACAGGGCCCGTCGGCTTTCTTT	CSVESGQGPSAFF
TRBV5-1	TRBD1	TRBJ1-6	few	TGCGCCAGCAGCTTGGAAGACCCGGGACAGGGTAATTCACCCCTCCACTTT	CASSLEDPGQGNSPLHF
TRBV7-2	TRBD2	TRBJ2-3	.	TGTGCCACCAGTAGAAACGGACTAGCGGGGGCAGATACGCAGTATTTT	CATSRNGLAGADTQYF
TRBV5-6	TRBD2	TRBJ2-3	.	TGTGCCAGCAGCTTTATACGGGCGGGGGGCACAGATACGCAGTATTTT	CASSFIRAGGTDTQYF